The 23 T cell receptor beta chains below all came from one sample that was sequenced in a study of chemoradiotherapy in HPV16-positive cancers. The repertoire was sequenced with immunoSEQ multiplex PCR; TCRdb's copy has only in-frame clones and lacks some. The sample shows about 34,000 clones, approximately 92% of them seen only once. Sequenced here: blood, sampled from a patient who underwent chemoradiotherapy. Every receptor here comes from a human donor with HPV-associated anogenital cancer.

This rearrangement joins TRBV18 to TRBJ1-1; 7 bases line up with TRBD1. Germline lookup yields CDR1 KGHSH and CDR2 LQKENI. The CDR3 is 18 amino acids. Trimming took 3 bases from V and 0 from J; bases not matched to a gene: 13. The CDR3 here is CASSPITTTGTVNTEAFF. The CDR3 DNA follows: TGTGCCAGCTCACCGATTACTACAACCGGGACAGTGAACACTGAAGCTTTCTTT.

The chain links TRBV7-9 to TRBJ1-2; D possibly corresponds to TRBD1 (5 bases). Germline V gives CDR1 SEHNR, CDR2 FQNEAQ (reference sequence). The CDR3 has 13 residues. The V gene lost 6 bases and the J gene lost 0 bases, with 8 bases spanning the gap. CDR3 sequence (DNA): TGTGCCAGCAGTGTAGGGGCTAACTATGGCTACACCTTC. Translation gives CASSVGANYGYTF.

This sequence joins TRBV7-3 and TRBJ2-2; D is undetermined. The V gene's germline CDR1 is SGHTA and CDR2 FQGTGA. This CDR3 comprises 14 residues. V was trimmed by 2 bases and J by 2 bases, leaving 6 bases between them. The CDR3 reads CASSLSSNTGELFF. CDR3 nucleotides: TGTGCCAGCAGCTTATCCAGTAACACCGGGGAGCTGTTTTTT.

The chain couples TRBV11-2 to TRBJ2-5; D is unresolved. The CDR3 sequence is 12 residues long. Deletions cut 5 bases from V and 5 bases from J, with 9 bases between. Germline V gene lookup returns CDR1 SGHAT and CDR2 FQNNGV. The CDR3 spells CASSTGPETQYF. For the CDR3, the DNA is TGTGCCAGCAGCACCGGGCCGGAGACCCAGTACTTC.

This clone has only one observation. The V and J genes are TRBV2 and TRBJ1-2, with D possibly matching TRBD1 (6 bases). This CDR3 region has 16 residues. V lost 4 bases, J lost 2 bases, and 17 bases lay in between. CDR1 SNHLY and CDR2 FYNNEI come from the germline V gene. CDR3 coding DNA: TGTGCCAGCAGTGGCCCAACAGGGAGGGAAAACTATGGCTACACCTTC. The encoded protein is CASSGPTGRENYGYTF.

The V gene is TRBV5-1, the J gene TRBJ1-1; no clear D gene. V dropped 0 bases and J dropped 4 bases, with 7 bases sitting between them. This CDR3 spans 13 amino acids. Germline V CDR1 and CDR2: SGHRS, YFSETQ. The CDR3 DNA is TGCGCCAGCAGCTTGGCGGTGGCCACTGAAGCTTTCTTT. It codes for CASSLAVATEAFF.

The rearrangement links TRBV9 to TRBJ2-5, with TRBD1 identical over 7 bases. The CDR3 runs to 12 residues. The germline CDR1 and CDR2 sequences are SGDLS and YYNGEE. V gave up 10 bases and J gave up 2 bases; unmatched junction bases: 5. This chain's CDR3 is CALTGEQETQYF. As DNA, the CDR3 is TGTGCCCTTACAGGGGAACAAGAGACCCAGTACTTC.

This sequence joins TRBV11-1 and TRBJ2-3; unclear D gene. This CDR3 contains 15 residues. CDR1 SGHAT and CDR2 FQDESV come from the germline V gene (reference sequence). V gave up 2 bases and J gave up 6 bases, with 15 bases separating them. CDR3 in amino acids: CASSLKMTPFDTQYF. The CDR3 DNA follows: TGTGCCAGCAGCTTAAAAATGACCCCCTTTGATACGCAGTATTTT.

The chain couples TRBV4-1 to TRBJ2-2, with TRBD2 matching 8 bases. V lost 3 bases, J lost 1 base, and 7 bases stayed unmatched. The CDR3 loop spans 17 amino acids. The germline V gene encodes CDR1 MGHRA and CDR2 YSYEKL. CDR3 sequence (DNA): TGCGCCAGCAGCCACGGGGCGGGGGGCTGGAACACCGGGGAGCTGTTTTTT. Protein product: CASSHGAGGWNTGELFF.

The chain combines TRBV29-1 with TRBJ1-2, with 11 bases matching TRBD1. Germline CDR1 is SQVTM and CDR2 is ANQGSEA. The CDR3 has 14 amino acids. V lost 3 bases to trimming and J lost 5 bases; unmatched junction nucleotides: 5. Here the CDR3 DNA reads TGCAGCGTTGAGACCGGGACAGGGGGTTATGGCTACACCTTC. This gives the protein CSVETGTGGYGYTF. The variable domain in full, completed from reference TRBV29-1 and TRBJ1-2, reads SAVISQKPSRDICQRGTSLTIQCQVDSQVTMMFWYRQQPGQSLTLIATANQGSEATYESGFVIDKFPISRPNLTFSTLTVSNMSPEDSSIYLCSVETGTGGYGYTFGSGTRLTVV.

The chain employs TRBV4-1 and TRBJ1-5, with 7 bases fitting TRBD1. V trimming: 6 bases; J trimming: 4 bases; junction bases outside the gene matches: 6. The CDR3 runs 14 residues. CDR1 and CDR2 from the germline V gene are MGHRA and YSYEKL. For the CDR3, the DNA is TGCGCCAGCAGACCAACAGGGGCGAATCAGCCCCAGCATTTT. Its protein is CASRPTGANQPQHF.

CDR3 amino acids: CASRLLPGGLNEQFF. The DNA of the CDR3 is TGTGCCAGTAGGTTACTCCCGGGGGGGTTGAATGAGCAGTTCTTC. The V and J genes are TRBV19 and TRBJ2-1; 8 bases are a match to TRBD2. Germline CDR1 reads LNHDA; CDR2 reads SQIVND (reference sequence). Germline trimming cut 6 bases from V and 7 bases from J; bases unmatched to any gene: 11. The CDR3 consists of 15 residues. The whole variable domain, filled in from reference TRBV19 and TRBJ2-1, reads DGGITQSPKYLFRKEGQNVTLSCEQNLNHDAMYWYRQDPGQGLRLIYYSQIVNDFQKGDIAEGYSVSREKKESFPLTVTSAQKNPTAFYLCASRLLPGGLNEQFFGPGTRLTVL.

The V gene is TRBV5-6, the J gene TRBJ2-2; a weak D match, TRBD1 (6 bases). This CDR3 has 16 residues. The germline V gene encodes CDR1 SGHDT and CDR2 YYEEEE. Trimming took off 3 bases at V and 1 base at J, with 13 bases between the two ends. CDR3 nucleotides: TGTGCCAGCAGCTCCTCAGGGGCTTTGAACACCGGGGAGCTGTTTTTT. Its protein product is CASSSSGALNTGELFF.

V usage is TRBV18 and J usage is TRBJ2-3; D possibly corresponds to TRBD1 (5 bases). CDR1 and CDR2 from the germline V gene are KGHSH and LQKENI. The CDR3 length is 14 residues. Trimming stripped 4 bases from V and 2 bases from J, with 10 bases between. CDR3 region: CASSLTAPTDTQYF. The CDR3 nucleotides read TGTGCCAGCTCACTGACAGCGCCCACAGATACGCAGTATTTT.

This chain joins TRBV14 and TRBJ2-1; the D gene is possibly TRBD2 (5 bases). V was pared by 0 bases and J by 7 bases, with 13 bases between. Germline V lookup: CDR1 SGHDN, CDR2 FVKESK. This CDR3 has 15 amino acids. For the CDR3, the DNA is TGTGCCAGCAGCCAAGAAACCGATTGGGAGAATGAGCAGTTCTTC. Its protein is CASSQETDWENEQFF.

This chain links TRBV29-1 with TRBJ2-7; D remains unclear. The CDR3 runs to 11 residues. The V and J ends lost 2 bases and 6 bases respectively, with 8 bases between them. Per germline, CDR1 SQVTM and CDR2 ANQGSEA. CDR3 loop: CSVEQYGEQYF. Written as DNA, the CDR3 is TGCAGCGTTGAACAGTATGGCGAGCAGTACTTC.

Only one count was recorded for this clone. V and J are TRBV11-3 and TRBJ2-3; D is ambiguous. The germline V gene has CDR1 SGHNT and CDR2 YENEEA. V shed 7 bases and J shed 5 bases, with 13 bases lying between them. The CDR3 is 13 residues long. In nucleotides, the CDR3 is TGTGCCAGCACCCCAACGTCGAGAGATACGCAGTATTTT. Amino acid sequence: CASTPTSRDTQYF.

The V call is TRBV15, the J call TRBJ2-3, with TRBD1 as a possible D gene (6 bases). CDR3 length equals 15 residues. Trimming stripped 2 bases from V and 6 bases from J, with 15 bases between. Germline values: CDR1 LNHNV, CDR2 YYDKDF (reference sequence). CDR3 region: CATSRTRGIRDTQYF. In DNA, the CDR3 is TGTGCCACCAGCAGAACCAGGGGTATTAGGGATACGCAGTATTTT.

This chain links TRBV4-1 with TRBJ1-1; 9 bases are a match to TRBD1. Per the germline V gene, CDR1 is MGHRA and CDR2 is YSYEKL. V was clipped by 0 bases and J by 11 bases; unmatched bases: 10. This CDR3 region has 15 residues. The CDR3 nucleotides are TGCGCCAGCAGCCAAGAAGGACAGGGGTTTACTCGCGCTTTCTTT. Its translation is CASSQEGQGFTRAFF.

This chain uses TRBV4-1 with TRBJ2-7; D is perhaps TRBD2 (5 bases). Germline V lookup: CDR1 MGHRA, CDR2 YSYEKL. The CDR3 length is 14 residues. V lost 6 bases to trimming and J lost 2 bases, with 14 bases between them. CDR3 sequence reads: CASSPDWQTYEQYF. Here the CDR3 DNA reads TGCGCCAGCAGTCCGGACTGGCAGACCTACGAGCAGTACTTC.

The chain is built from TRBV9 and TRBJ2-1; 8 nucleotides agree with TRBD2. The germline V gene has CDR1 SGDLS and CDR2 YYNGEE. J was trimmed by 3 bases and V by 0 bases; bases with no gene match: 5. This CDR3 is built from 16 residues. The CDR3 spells CASSVGGRGDYNEQFF. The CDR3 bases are TGTGCCAGCAGCGTAGGAGGGCGGGGGGACTACAATGAGCAGTTCTTC.

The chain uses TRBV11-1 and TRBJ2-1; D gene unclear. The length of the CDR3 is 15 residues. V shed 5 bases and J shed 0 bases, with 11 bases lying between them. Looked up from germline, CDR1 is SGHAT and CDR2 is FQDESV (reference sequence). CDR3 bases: TGTGCCAGCAGCCCTGGACGGACCTCCTACAATGAGCAGTTCTTC. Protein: CASSPGRTSYNEQFF.

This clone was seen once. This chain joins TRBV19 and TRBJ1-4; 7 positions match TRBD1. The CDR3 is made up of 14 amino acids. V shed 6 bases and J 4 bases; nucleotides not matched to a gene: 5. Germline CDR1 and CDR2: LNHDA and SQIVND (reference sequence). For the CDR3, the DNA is TGTGCCAGTAGGAAGGGACAGATTAATGAAAAACTGTTTTTT. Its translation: CASRKGQINEKLFF.